This entry lists 32 T cell receptor beta chains sequenced from one sample in a study of shared clonotypes between healthy human individuals (dated by TCRdb to the early 2020s). CD8 naive samples were CD45RO-negative cells positively selected for CCR7, giving a CD45RA+CCR7+ population that excluded TemRA cells. Library preparation used the immunoSEQ multiplex PCR assay. TCRdb mirrors the immuneACCESS table, restricted to in-frame sequences. Some clones are absent from its copies; in checked studies, under half trace to an unresolved V gene, and the reason for the others is unknown. A total of over 2,000,000 clones appear in this sample, over 85% of them only once. The ten most abundant clones make up more than 1.5% of the sample. Material: naive CD8+ T cells from PBMCs. What the cell subset or site label conveys for this sample: CD45RA+CCR7+. The origin of the receptors is a man between 18 and 35 years old in good health. Some clones in this sample may be carry-over from other donors' samples.

This rearrangement joins TRBV6-6 to TRBJ1-5; 7 bases map to TRBD1. This CDR3 has 15 amino acids. The trim removed 0 bases at V and 4 bases at J, leaving 3 bases unmatched. The germline gives CDR1 MNHNY, CDR2 SVGAGI (reference sequence). DNA of the CDR3: TGTGCCAGCAGTTACTCGGGGACAGAAAATCAGCCCCAGCATTTT. This gives the protein CASSYSGTENQPQHF.

The chain joins TRBV27 to TRBJ1-5; 7 bases map to TRBD1. The CDR3 has 13 residues. Germline CDR1 is MNHEY and CDR2 is SMNVEV (reference sequence). V dropped 5 bases and J dropped 9; count of bases not matched to a gene: 7. The CDR3 sequence: CASSDREIAPQHF. The CDR3 DNA sequence: TGTGCCAGCAGTGACAGGGAGATTGCGCCCCAGCATTTT.

The chain is built from TRBV13 and TRBJ2-1; 9 bases align to TRBD2. The CDR3 is 16 residues long. Germline-derived CDR1 and CDR2 are PRHDT and FYEKMQ (reference sequence). J was trimmed by 5 bases and V by 5 bases; bases with no gene match: 10. CDR3 residues: CASSTRGSGSHNEQFF. Written as DNA, the CDR3 is TGTGCCAGCAGCACCCGGGGTAGCGGGAGCCACAATGAGCAGTTCTTC.

The chain is built from TRBV5-1 and TRBJ2-7, with unresolved D. The CDR3 contains 15 residues. V shed 0 bases and J shed 1 base, with 11 bases lying between them. The germline gives CDR1 SGHRS, CDR2 YFSETQ. The CDR3 bases are TGCGCCAGCAGCTTGGCCGTGTGGGGATCCTACGAGCAGTACTTC. As protein: CASSLAVWGSYEQYF.

On this clone: This sample also contains other DNA sequences that code for the same CDR3. V is TRBV30 and J is TRBJ1-6; D is uncertain. Trimming pared 8 bases from V and 0 bases from J, leaving 8 bases between. The CDR3 runs 13 residues. Germline CDR1 and CDR2: GTSNPN and SVGIG (reference sequence). The CDR3 here is CALTGSYNSPLHF. CDR3 in DNA: TGTGCCCTTACCGGCTCCTATAATTCACCCCTCCACTTT.

This chain uses TRBV4-1 with TRBJ2-1; 9 nucleotides agree with TRBD1. Trimming cost V 3 bases and J 8 bases; bases outside gene matches: 11. Germline assignment: CDR1 MGHRA and CDR2 YSYEKL. This CDR3 contains 16 residues. CDR3 sequence: CASSQGWGDRADEQFF. The CDR3 DNA follows: TGCGCCAGCAGCCAGGGATGGGGGGACAGGGCCGATGAGCAGTTCTTC.

The CDR3 DNA sequence: TGCAGCGTTGACGGAGGGGTTTATGCAGATACGCAGTATTTT. It is translated as CSVDGGVYADTQYF. The chain employs TRBV29-1 and TRBJ2-3; tentative D call: TRBD2 (6 bases). The V end lost 3 bases, the J end lost 4 bases, and 14 bases lay between the germline ends. The CDR3 is made up of 14 amino acids. The germline CDR1 and CDR2 sequences are SQVTM and ANQGSEA.

The chain employs TRBV9 and TRBJ1-5; the D gene is possibly TRBD1 (6 bases). V was trimmed by 3 bases and J by 4 bases, leaving 14 bases between them. This CDR3 is built from 15 residues. Germline V gene data show CDR1 as SGDLS and CDR2 as YYNGEE. This CDR3 is CASSAGGGANQPQHF. The CDR3 DNA sequence: TGTGCCAGCAGCGCTGGAGGGGGGGCAAATCAGCCCCAGCATTTT.

The CDR3 spells CASRDRAHYEQYF. The CDR3 region has the DNA TGTGCCAGCCGGGACAGGGCCCACTACGAGCAGTACTTC. The chain joins TRBV19 to TRBJ2-7; 9 bases are shared with TRBD1. CDR1 LNHDA and CDR2 SQIVND come from the germline V gene (reference sequence). V gave up 9 bases and J gave up 3 bases; unmatched junction bases: 6. CDR3 size: 13 residues.

The V call is TRBV28, the J call TRBJ2-7; the match to TRBD1 covers 7 bases. V shed 6 bases, J shed 4 bases, and the junction held 12 bases outside the gene matches. Germline CDR1 MDHEN, CDR2 SYDVKM. The CDR3 extends over 15 amino acids. The CDR3 protein is CASRSIETGIYEQYF. CDR3 in DNA: TGTGCCAGCAGGAGTATTGAGACAGGGATATACGAGCAGTACTTC.

The chain links TRBV9 to TRBJ1-1, with unresolved D. CDR1 SGDLS and CDR2 YYNGEE come from the germline V gene. V was pared by 1 base and J by 0 bases, with 22 bases between. This CDR3 is 19 amino acids long. The DNA for the CDR3 is TGTGCCAGCAGCGTAAGCCCCGTGGTGGAGCCCCACATGAACACTGAAGCTTTCTTT. The encoded protein is CASSVSPVVEPHMNTEAFF.

V usage is TRBV28 and J usage is TRBJ2-3; D is possibly TRBD2 (6 bases). CDR3 length: 17 residues. Germline CDR1 and CDR2: MDHEN and SYDVKM. The V gene lost 0 bases and the J gene lost 3 bases, with 16 bases spanning the gap. Written as DNA, the CDR3 is TGTGCCAGCAGTTTATGGGGGAGGTTTTGGGCTACAGATACGCAGTATTTT. Translated: CASSLWGRFWATDTQYF.

This chain joins TRBV28 and TRBJ2-3; 7 bases match TRBD2. Looked up from germline, CDR1 is MDHEN and CDR2 is SYDVKM. The CDR3 runs to 15 residues. V trimming: 7 bases; J trimming: 2 bases; junction bases outside the gene matches: 9. The chain's CDR3 is CASTAGVGTTDTQYF. The DNA of the CDR3 is TGTGCCAGCACGGCGGGAGTCGGTACCACAGATACGCAGTATTTT.

This chain uses TRBV29-1 with TRBJ2-7; D unclear. Germline assignment: CDR1 SQVTM and CDR2 ANQGSEA. The CDR3 sequence is 13 residues long. V lost 4 bases to trimming and J lost 2 bases, with 12 bases between them. CDR3 nucleotide sequence: TGCAGCGTTGTCGGAGACGGCCCCTACGAGCAGTACTTC. Its translation is CSVVGDGPYEQYF.

The chain joins TRBV6-5 to TRBJ2-7; a possible D gene is TRBD2 (5 bases). V was clipped by 6 bases and J by 0 bases, with 9 bases between them. This CDR3 contains 13 residues. The V gene's germline CDR1 is MNHEY and CDR2 SVGAGI. The CDR3 DNA is TGTGCCAGCAGCCCGGGGAACTCCTACGAGCAGTACTTC. It translates to CASSPGNSYEQYF.

The chain couples TRBV6-5 to TRBJ2-7, with D possibly being TRBD1 (6 bases). Trimming pared 5 bases from V and 3 bases from J, leaving 14 bases between. The germline CDR1 and CDR2 sequences are MNHEY and SVGAGI. The CDR3 spans 14 residues. CDR3 loop: CASSEGTYGYEQYF. The CDR3 nucleotides are TGTGCCAGCAGTGAAGGGACATACGGCTACGAGCAGTACTTC.

V and J are TRBV9 and TRBJ2-1, with TRBD2 as a possible D gene (6 bases). The ends were cut back, 4 bases at V and 9 bases at J, with 17 bases in the middle. CDR3 length: 14 amino acids. CDR1 SGDLS and CDR2 YYNGEE come from the germline V gene. CDR3 amino acids: CASSQLGGEAEQFF. Written as DNA, the CDR3 is TGTGCCAGCAGCCAACTGGGGGGAGAGGCTGAGCAGTTCTTC.

The gene calls are TRBV11-2 and TRBJ1-4; TRBD1 agrees at 7 bases. V shed 4 bases, J shed 4 bases, and the junction held 6 bases outside the gene matches. Germline V gives CDR1 SGHAT, CDR2 FQNNGV. The length of the CDR3 is 15 residues. CDR3 loop: CASSSVGQLNEKLFF. In nucleotides, the CDR3 is TGTGCCAGCAGCTCTGTGGGACAGCTTAATGAAAAACTGTTTTTT.

This chain's CDR3 is CASSLGGNSNYGYTF. DNA of the CDR3: TGTGCCAGCAGCTTAGGGGGGAATTCGAACTATGGCTACACCTTC. This chain uses TRBV7-8 with TRBJ1-2; the D gene is possibly TRBD1 (5 bases). V lost 1 base and J 2 bases, leaving 11 bases between the germline ends. CDR1 is SGHVS, CDR2 FQNEAQ, per germline. CDR3 length: 15 amino acids.

This rearrangement joins TRBV5-6 to TRBJ2-5, with D possibly TRBD2 on 6 matching bases. The CDR3 covers 15 residues. V lost 0 bases to trimming and J lost 4 bases, with 13 bases between them. The germline gives CDR1 SGHDT, CDR2 YYEEEE. The CDR3 nucleotides read TGTGCCAGCAGCTTGGGCGGGACCTGGTTAGAGACCCAGTACTTC. This encodes CASSLGGTWLETQYF.

With respect to this clone: This CDR3 is also generated by other DNA sequences in the sample. The V call is TRBV4-1, the J call TRBJ2-5; the D gene is possibly TRBD1 (6 bases). CDR1 and CDR2 from the germline V gene are MGHRA and YSYEKL. This CDR3 comprises 14 residues. V was shortened by 1 base and J by 5 bases, with 11 bases between the two germline ends. This CDR3 is CASSQAGDGETQYF. The CDR3 DNA is TGCGCCAGCAGCCAAGCAGGGGACGGCGAGACCCAGTACTTC.

V and J are TRBV4-1 and TRBJ2-2, with D perhaps matching TRBD1 (6 bases). The CDR3 length is 13 residues. V was trimmed by 4 bases and J by 6 bases, leaving 9 bases between them. Germline lookup yields CDR1 MGHRA and CDR2 YSYEKL. CDR3: CASSPTGSGELFF. CDR3 DNA sequence: TGCGCCAGCAGCCCGACAGGATCCGGGGAGCTGTTTTTT.

The rearrangement uses TRBV25-1 and TRBJ2-1; no firm D call. CDR3 length: 14 residues. Germline loops: CDR1 MGHDK, CDR2 SYGVNS. V gave up 1 base and J gave up 3 bases, with 7 bases separating them. CDR3 sequence reads: CASSELNNYNEQFF. CDR3 DNA: TGTGCCAGCAGTGAATTGAACAACTACAATGAGCAGTTCTTC.

In DNA form, the CDR3 reads TGCGCCAGCAGCTTGGCTTCGGGGTCCGGAAACACCATATATTTT. This encodes CASSLASGSGNTIYF. The chain combines TRBV5-1 with TRBJ1-3; D is unresolved. Germline V CDR1 and CDR2: SGHRS, YFSETQ. This CDR3 region has 15 residues. The V end was cut by 0 bases, the J end by 4 bases, with 11 bases between.

The chain joins TRBV7-9 to TRBJ1-5; no reliable D call. The CDR3 spans 16 residues. Trimming removed 5 bases from V and 3 bases from J, with 17 bases in between. Germline loops: CDR1 SEHNR, CDR2 FQNEAQ (reference sequence). The CDR3: CASSPPWVGDNQPQHF. The CDR3 DNA reads as TGTGCCAGCAGCCCCCCGTGGGTTGGGGACAATCAGCCCCAGCATTTT.

With respect to this clone: Other nucleotide sequences from this sample produce the same CDR3. For the CDR3, the DNA is TGTGCCAGCAGTTTAGGCAGAGGAACTGAAGCTTTCTTT. This encodes CASSLGRGTEAFF. The chain recombines TRBV27 with TRBJ1-1; D uncertain. This CDR3 spans 13 amino acids. The germline V and J ends were trimmed by 2 bases and 5 bases, with 9 bases remaining between them. The germline gives CDR1 MNHEY, CDR2 SMNVEV (reference sequence).

V is TRBV14 and J is TRBJ2-7; tentative D call: TRBD2 (5 bases). V dropped 4 bases and J dropped 3 bases, with 16 bases sitting between them. The germline gives CDR1 SGHDN, CDR2 FVKESK. This CDR3 spans 15 amino acids. Written as DNA, the CDR3 is TGTGCCAGCAGCCCCAGCCGGGGTTCACGCTACGAGCAGTACTTC. Amino acids: CASSPSRGSRYEQYF. The full variable domain, in which reference TRBV14 and TRBJ2-7 provide the parts outside the CDR3, is EAGVTQFPSHSVIEKGQTVTLRCDPISGHDNLYWYRRVMGKEIKFLLHFVKESKQDESGMPNNRFLAERTGGTYSTLKVQPAELEDSGVYFCASSPSRGSRYEQYFGPGTRLTVT.

This clone occurred a few times. This sequence joins TRBV14 and TRBJ1-1; D gene unclear. Per the germline V gene, CDR1 is SGHDN and CDR2 is FVKESK. The CDR3 is 13 residues long. Trimming took 1 base from V and 3 from J, leaving 6 bases between them. Here the CDR3 DNA reads TGTGCCAGCAGCCAAGTGAGATACACTGAAGCTTTCTTT. This translates into CASSQVRYTEAFF.

There are a few counts of this clone. The same CDR3 also results from other DNA sequences found in this sample. CDR3 protein: CASSLTGGTEAFF. In nucleotides, the CDR3 is TGCGCCAGCAGCTTGACAGGGGGCACTGAAGCTTTCTTT. This chain links TRBV5-1 with TRBJ1-1, with TRBD1 identical over 8 bases. V was clipped by 1 base and J by 4 bases; unmatched bases: 0. Germline lookup yields CDR1 SGHRS and CDR2 YFSETQ. The CDR3 is 13 residues long.

The chain is built from TRBV4-1 and TRBJ2-1; no definite D call. This CDR3 is 13 amino acids long. From germline, CDR1 is MGHRA and CDR2 YSYEKL. Trimming cost V 1 base and J 6 bases, with 7 bases left between them. CDR3 residues: CASSQVGINEQFF. CDR3 DNA: TGCGCCAGCAGCCAAGTTGGGATCAATGAGCAGTTCTTC.

This chain links TRBV10-3 with TRBJ2-2; TRBD1 might be the D (6 bases). CDR3 length: 15 amino acids. The V end lost 4 bases, the J end lost 2 bases, and 11 bases lay between the germline ends. CDR1 is ENHRY, CDR2 SYGVKD, per germline. As DNA, the CDR3 is TGTGCCATCAGTGGAGACAGGCTTAACACCGGGGAGCTGTTTTTT. Protein sequence: CAISGDRLNTGELFF.

The chain carries TRBV19 and TRBJ2-5; the match to TRBD2 covers 8 bases. Germline V CDR1 and CDR2: LNHDA, SQIVND (reference sequence). The CDR3 covers 19 residues. V shed 10 bases and J 4 bases; nucleotides not matched to a gene: 26. CDR3 nucleotides: TGTGCCACCGAAGCGTCGAGCGGGAGTGATAGTCAATTCGGAGAGACCCAGTACTTC. This gives the protein CATEASSGSDSQFGETQYF.